This T cell receptor beta chain was captured by sequencing in a study of T cells in localized non-small cell lung cancer. Study-level results: Median approximately 61 top-100 tumor clones were shared with paired adjacent lung.

The CDR3 has 12 residues. Per the germline V gene, CDR1 is WSHSY and CDR2 is SAAADI. V was trimmed by 6 bases and J by 9 bases, leaving 12 bases between them. Profiled with immunoSEQ multiplex PCR; TCRdb holds only in-frame clones, not every one. Of some 1,300 clones in the sample, around 23% were seen once. Remarks on this clone: The target antigen is unknown.

The chain recombines TRBV10-2 with TRBJ2-1; D is possibly TRBD1 (5 bases). This clonotype originated in a male donor aged 60 or over with stage I lung adenocarcinoma. This specimen consisted of normal lung tissue next to the tumor, obtained before any cancer treatment. This CDR3 reads CASSGNRGEQFF. CDR3 nucleotides: TGCGCCAGCAGCGGAAATAGGGGTGAGCAGTTCTTC.